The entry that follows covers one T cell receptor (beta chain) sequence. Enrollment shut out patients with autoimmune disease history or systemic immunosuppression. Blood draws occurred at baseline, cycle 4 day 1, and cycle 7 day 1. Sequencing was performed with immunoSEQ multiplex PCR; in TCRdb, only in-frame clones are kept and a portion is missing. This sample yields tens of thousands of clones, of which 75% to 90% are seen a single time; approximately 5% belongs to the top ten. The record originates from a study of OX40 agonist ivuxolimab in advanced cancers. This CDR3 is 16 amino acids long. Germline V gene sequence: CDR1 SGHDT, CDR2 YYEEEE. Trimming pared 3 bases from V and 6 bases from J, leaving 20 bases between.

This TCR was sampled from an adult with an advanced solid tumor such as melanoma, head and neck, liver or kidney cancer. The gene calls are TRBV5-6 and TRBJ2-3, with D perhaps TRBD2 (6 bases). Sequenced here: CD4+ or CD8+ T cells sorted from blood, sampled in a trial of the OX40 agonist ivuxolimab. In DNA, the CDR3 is TGTGCCAGCAGCTCCCCAGGGTCGGGGGAGGTTGATACGCAGTATTTT. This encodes CASSSPGSGEVDTQYF. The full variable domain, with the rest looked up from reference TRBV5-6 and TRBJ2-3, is DAGVTQSPTHLIKTRGQQVTLRCSPKSGHDTVSWYQQALGQGPQFIFQYYEEEERQRGNFPDRFSGHQFPNYSSELNVNALLLGDSALYLCASSSPGSGEVDTQYFGPGTRLTVL.